This T cell receptor beta chain was recovered during a study of T-cell reconstitution after alpha-beta-depleted transplantation in children. For TCRbeta, the library was prepared with unique molecular identifiers. TCRdb re-derived calls from the PCR reads in MiXCR, one entry per CDR3 protein. Here the sample spans approximately 640,000 distinct CDR3 sequences, 16% being singletons. There are 16 residues in the CDR3. Unmatched junction bases numbered 8, after V lost 6 bases and J lost 3 bases. The chain is built from TRBV12-3 or TRBV12-4 and TRBJ2-2, with 9 nucleotides matching TRBD1. Here the sequenced sample was PBMCs from the stem cell graft donor, taken from the stem cell graft. This TCR derives from a human donor who donated a stem cell graft to a child with acute myeloid leukemia. The CDR3 DNA is TGTGCCAGCAGACGTCCGGGACAGGGTCACACCGGGGAGCTGTTTTTT. Encoded protein: CASRRPGQGHTGELFF.